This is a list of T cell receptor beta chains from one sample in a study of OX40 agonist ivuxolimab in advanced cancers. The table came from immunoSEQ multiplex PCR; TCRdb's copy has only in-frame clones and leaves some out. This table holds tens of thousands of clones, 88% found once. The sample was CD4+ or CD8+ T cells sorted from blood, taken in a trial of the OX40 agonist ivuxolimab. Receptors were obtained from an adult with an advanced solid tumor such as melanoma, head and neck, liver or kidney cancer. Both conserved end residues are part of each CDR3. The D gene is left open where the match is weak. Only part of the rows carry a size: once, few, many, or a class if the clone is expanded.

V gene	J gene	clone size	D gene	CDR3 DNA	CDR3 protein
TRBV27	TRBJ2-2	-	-	TGTGCCAGCATGATCGCGGGTGGGAACACCGGGGAGCTGTTTTTT	CASMIAGGNTGELFF
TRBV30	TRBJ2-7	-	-	TGTGCCTGGAGTTCCAGGACAGCCCAGTACTTC	CAWSSRTAQYF
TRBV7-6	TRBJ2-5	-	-	TGTGCCAGCAGCTTAGGGACAAACCAAGAGACCCAGTACTTC	CASSLGTNQETQYF
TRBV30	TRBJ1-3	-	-	TGTGCCTGGAGACCTAGGGGGTCCGGGACACAGAGCTCTGGAAACACCATATATTTT	CAWRPRGSGTQSSGNTIYF
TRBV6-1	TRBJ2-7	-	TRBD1	TGTGCCAGCAGTTCACAGGGGAGTATCTCCTACGAGCAGTACTTC	CASSSQGSISYEQYF
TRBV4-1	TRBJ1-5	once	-	TGCGCCAGCAGCCAAGTACAGATTGGGGGAGGTCAGCCCCAGCATTTT	CASSQVQIGGGQPQHF
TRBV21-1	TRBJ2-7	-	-	TGTGCCAGCAGCACACTGCGAACCCTCCAGAGTACCTTCTACGAGCAGTACTTC	CASSTLRTLQSTFYEQYF
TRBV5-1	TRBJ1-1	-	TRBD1	TGCGCCAGCAGCCCCGGGACAGGGGGCGCGGGAACTGAAGCTTTCTTT	CASSPGTGGAGTEAFF
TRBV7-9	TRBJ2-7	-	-	TGTGCCAGCAGCAACCCAGGGGGGTCCTACGAGCAGTACTTC	CASSNPGGSYEQYF
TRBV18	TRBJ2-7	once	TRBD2	TGTGCCAGCTCACCACCGGGGGGGGGTGAGCAGTACTTC	CASSPPGGGEQYF
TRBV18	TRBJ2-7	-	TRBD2	TGTGCCAGCTCACAAGCGACTAGCGGGATGGGCGAGCAGTACTTC	CASSQATSGMGEQYF
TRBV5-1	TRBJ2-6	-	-	TGCGCCAGCAGCTTTCAAGTCTCTGGGGCCAACGTCCTGACTTTC	CASSFQVSGANVLTF
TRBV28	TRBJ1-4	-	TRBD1	TGTGCCAGCAGTCCGAACAGGGGGCGTTCGAGTAGTGAAAAACTGTTTTTT	CASSPNRGRSSSEKLFF
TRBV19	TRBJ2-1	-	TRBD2	TGTGCCAGTAGTACGGGACTAGCGGGAGGCTTCTCCTACAATGAGCAGTTCTTC	CASSTGLAGGFSYNEQFF
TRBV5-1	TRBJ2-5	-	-	TGCGCCAGCAGCCCGAGGGTGGACCAAGAGACCCAGTACTTC	CASSPRVDQETQYF
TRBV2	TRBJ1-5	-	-	TGTGCCAGCAGTGAAGCGTATAGGTCCAATCAGCCCCAGCATTTT	CASSEAYRSNQPQHF
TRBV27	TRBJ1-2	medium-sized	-	TGTGCCAGCAGTTACAAGGGAAGGGGGGATAACTATGGCTACACCTTC	CASSYKGRGDNYGYTF
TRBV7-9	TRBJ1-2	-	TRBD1	TGTGCCAGCGATTTCGGACAGGGGGCGAACTATGGCTACACCTTC	CASDFGQGANYGYTF
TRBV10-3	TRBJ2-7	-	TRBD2	TGTGCCATCAGTCAGGGACTAGCGGGAGAGGGGGGAAGGTCCTACGAGCAGTACTTC	CAISQGLAGEGGRSYEQYF
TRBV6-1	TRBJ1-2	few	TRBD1	TGTGCCAGCAGTTTGGACAGGGTTGGCTACACCTTC	CASSLDRVGYTF
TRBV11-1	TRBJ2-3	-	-	TGTGCCAGCAGCATCGGACTACCCACAGATACGCAGTATTTT	CASSIGLPTDTQYF
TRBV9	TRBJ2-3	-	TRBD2	TGTGCCAGCAGCCACAGCGGGGGCACAGATACGCAGTATTTT	CASSHSGGTDTQYF
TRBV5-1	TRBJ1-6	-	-	TGCGCCAGCAGCTTGGAATGGGGAAGCGATTCACCCCTCCACTTT	CASSLEWGSDSPLHF
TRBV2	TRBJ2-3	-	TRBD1	TGTGCCAGCAGTGAAGAGGGACAGGGGTTGGGTACGCAGTATTTT	CASSEEGQGLGTQYF
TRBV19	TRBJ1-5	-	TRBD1	TGTGCCAGTACTCCCTCGGGACAGGGGAAGGCGGTTCAGCCCCAGCATTTT	CASTPSGQGKAVQPQHF
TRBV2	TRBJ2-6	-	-	TGTGCCAGCAGTGCCCGACAGGATCCTGGGGCCAACGTCCTGACTTTC	CASSARQDPGANVLTF
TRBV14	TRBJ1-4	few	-	TGTGCCAGTGGGCCGGGACTGAATAATGAAAAACTGTTTTTT	CASGPGLNNEKLFF
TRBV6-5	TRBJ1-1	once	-	TGTGCCAGCAGTTTCGCTTCGATGAACACTGAAGCTTTCTTT	CASSFASMNTEAFF
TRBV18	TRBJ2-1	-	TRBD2	TGTGCCAGCTCACTTCGGGGGACTAGCGGGAATTCCTACAATGAGCAGTTCTTC	CASSLRGTSGNSYNEQFF
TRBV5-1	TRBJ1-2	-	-	TGCGCCAGCAGCTTGGGGTCGGTTACCGCTAACTATGGCTACACCTTC	CASSLGSVTANYGYTF
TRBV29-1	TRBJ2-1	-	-	TGCAGCCCGACCTACCTCAATGAGCAGTTCTTC	CSPTYLNEQFF
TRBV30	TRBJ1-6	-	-	TGTGCCTGGAGTCCCTCGTATAATTCACCCCTCCACTTT	CAWSPSYNSPLHF
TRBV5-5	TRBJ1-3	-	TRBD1	TGTGCCAGCAGCTTGTCTCTCGGGACAGGTGCTGGAAACACCATATATTTT	CASSLSLGTGAGNTIYF
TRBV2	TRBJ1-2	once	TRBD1	TGTGCCAGCAGGAGCGGGACAGGGGTAGATGGCTACACCTTC	CASRSGTGVDGYTF
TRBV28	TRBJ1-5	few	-	TGTGCCACCACGACGGATTATCAGCCCCAGCATTTT	CATTTDYQPQHF
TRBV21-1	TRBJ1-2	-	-	TGTGCCAGCAGCACGCAACTGAGGGACAGGTCCTTCTCTATGGGCTACACCTTC	CASSTQLRDRSFSMGYTF
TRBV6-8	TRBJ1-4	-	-	TGTGCCAGCAACATAGGGGAGGCGGGCGAAAAACTGTTTTTT	CASNIGEAGEKLFF
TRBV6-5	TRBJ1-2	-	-	TGTGCCAGCAGTCCCGGCGGGGCCTATGGCTACACCTTC	CASSPGGAYGYTF
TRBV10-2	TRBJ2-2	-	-	TGCGCCAGCAGTGAGTCGGCAGGGCCCGGGGAGCTGTTTTTT	CASSESAGPGELFF
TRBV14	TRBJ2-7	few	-	TGTGCCAGCAGCTCCCGGGGGACAGCGTTTCCCTACGAGCAGTACTTC	CASSSRGTAFPYEQYF
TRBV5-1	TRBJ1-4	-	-	TGCGCCAGCACTTCCGGCGGGAGCGCTAATGAAAAACTGTTTTTT	CASTSGGSANEKLFF
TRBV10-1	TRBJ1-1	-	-	TGCGCCAGCAGCGCGAATCGTTTGGGGACTGAAGCTTTCTTT	CASSANRLGTEAFF
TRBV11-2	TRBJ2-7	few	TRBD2	TGTGCCAGCAGCTCCTCCAGGCGGGGGGAGCAGTACTTC	CASSSSRRGEQYF
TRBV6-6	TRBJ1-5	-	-	TGTGCCAGCAGTTACTCCGGGAGCAATCAGCCCCAGCATTTT	CASSYSGSNQPQHF